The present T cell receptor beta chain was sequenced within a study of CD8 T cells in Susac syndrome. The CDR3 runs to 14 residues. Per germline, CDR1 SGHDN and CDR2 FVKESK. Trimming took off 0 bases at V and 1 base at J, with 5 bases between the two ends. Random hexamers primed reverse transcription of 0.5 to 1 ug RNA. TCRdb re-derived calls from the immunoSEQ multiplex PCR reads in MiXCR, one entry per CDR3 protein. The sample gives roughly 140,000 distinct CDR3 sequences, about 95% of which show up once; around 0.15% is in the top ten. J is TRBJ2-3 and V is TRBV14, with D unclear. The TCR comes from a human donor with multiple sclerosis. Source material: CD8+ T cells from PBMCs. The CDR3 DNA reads TGTGCCAGCAGCCAAGATGCGGGCACAGATACGCAGTATTTT. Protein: CASSQDAGTDTQYF.